The following is a T cell receptor (beta chain) sequence with its context. Germline CDR1 and CDR2: SNHLY and FYNNEI. With 3 bases removed from V and 1 base from J, the gap between germline ends came to 11 bases. This CDR3 spans 15 amino acids. Amplification used 60 V beta primers and 13 J beta primers. Some clones are missing from TCRdb's copy, which holds only in-frame ones; the method was immunoSEQ multiplex PCR. The table includes roughly 82,000 clones, 85% to 90% detected once. This entry belongs to a study of glioma-infiltrating T cells after dendritic cell vaccination. The material sequenced was blood, taken before dendritic cell vaccination. This TCR came from a human donor with glioblastoma. This chain uses TRBV2 with TRBJ2-3; D perhaps matches TRBD2 (6 bases). CDR3 region: CASSERRGGTDTQYF. CDR3 DNA sequence: TGTGCCAGCAGTGAGCGGCGCGGGGGCACAGATACGCAGTATTTT.